This T cell receptor beta chain was sequenced during a study of T-cell memory formation after mild COVID-19. Germline CDR1 and CDR2: SGHRS and YFSETQ. This CDR3 is built from 15 residues. V lost 3 bases, J lost 6 bases, and 8 bases stayed unmatched. This clonotype came up a few times. From 5'RACE with constant-segment primers came TCR alpha and TCR beta cDNA libraries that carried sample barcodes and UMIs. TCRdb used MiXCR to reprocess the 5' RACE reads, holding one entry per CDR3 protein. The sample shows hundreds of thousands of distinct CDR3 sequences, around a quarter of them seen only once. The specimen was PBMCs or a T cell subset sorted from them (not recorded which). V gene TRBV5-1 combines with J gene TRBJ2-1; 8 bases agree with TRBD2. This TCR came from an adult woman who had mild COVID-19 (a few samples of this study predate the infection). Cell type and time point are not known. The CDR3 DNA reads as TGCGCCAGCAGCTCCGGGACTAGTCCTGGCAATGAGCAGTTCTTC. Residues: CASSSGTSPGNEQFF.